This is a list of T cell receptor beta chains from one sample in a study of graft-versus-host responses after intestinal transplantation. TCRdb keeps only in-frame clones here, not all; method: immunoSEQ multiplex PCR. The sample lists 130,000 to 150,000 clones; roughly 91% were seen once. Their target antigens are unknown. Here the sequenced sample was unstimulated CD4+ T cells sorted from spleen or lymph node cells, taken before intestinal transplant. These receptors all stem from a human donor who received an intestinal transplant. Each CDR3 is given with its conserved first and last residue. A D gene is named only where the DNA matches it firmly. The size of a clone is reported for some rows only, either as once, few or many, or as a class for expanded clones.

size: NA
J: TRBJ2-7
D: NA
V: TRBV28
CDR3: CASSFHPGIYEQYF
DNA: TGTGCCAGCAGTTTTCATCCTGGAATCTACGAGCAGTACTTC

size: NA
J: TRBJ2-3
D: TRBD1
V: TRBV5-1
CDR3: CASRGDSRSTDTQYF
DNA: TGCGCCAGCAGGGGGGACAGTCGGAGCACAGATACGCAGTATTTT

size: NA
J: TRBJ1-5
D: NA
V: TRBV27
CDR3: CASRGTRDNQPQHF
DNA: TGTGCCAGCAGAGGTACGAGGGACAATCAGCCCCAGCATTTT

size: NA
J: TRBJ2-2
D: TRBD1
V: TRBV5-6
CDR3: CASSLYGTGGLGGELFF
DNA: TGTGCCAGCAGCTTGTACGGGACAGGGGGCTTAGGCGGGGAGCTGTTTTTT

size: NA
J: TRBJ2-7
D: TRBD2
V: TRBV19
CDR3: CASSARFGLAGGHEQYF
DNA: TGTGCCAGTAGTGCTCGATTTGGACTAGCGGGAGGTCACGAGCAGTACTTC

size: NA
J: TRBJ2-1
D: NA
V: TRBV7-9
CDR3: CALLGGNEQFF
DNA: TGTGCCCTCTTAGGGGGCAATGAGCAGTTCTTC

size: once
J: TRBJ2-3
D: NA
V: TRBV9
CDR3: CASSTNTDTQYF
DNA: TGTGCCAGCAGCACGAATACAGATACGCAGTATTTT

size: NA
J: TRBJ2-7
D: NA
V: TRBV5-1
CDR3: CASSLSAANEQYF
DNA: TGCGCCAGCAGCTTGAGCGCGGCTAACGAGCAGTACTTC

size: NA
J: TRBJ2-7
D: NA
V: TRBV7-2
CDR3: CASSSKPGAYEQYF
DNA: TGTGCCAGCAGCTCCAAGCCAGGAGCTTACGAGCAGTACTTC

size: NA
J: TRBJ2-7
D: NA
V: TRBV28
CDR3: CASSPGLPYEQYF
DNA: TGTGCCAGCAGCCCCGGACTGCCCTACGAGCAGTACTTC

size: NA
J: TRBJ2-3
D: TRBD2
V: TRBV18
CDR3: CASRGLAGGDTDTQYF
DNA: TGTGCCAGCCGTGGACTAGCGGGAGGGGACACAGATACGCAGTATTTT

size: once
J: TRBJ2-1
D: NA
V: TRBV7-3
CDR3: CASSLGEGVGYNEQFF
DNA: TGTGCCAGCAGCTTGGGAGAGGGGGTCGGGTACAATGAGCAGTTCTTC

size: NA
J: TRBJ1-5
D: NA
V: TRBV6-5
CDR3: CASREGQPQHF
DNA: TGTGCCAGCAGGGAGGGGCAGCCCCAGCATTTT

size: NA
J: TRBJ2-5
D: NA
V: TRBV4-3
CDR3: CASSQDPGLSAAQYF
DNA: TGCGCCAGCAGCCAAGATCCGGGCCTAAGTGCGGCCCAGTACTTC

size: NA
J: TRBJ2-1
D: TRBD2
V: TRBV4-2
CDR3: CASSQDSGRARNEQFF
DNA: TGTGCCAGCAGCCAAGATAGCGGGAGGGCCCGCAATGAGCAGTTCTTC

size: NA
J: TRBJ1-5
D: NA
V: TRBV18
CDR3: CASSPGGDGGQPQHF
DNA: TGTGCCAGCTCACCAGGAGGGGATGGAGGTCAGCCCCAGCATTTT

size: NA
J: TRBJ1-2
D: NA
V: TRBV28
CDR3: CASSLFSEIANYGYTF
DNA: TGTGCCAGCAGTTTATTCAGTGAAATAGCTAACTATGGCTACACCTTC